This T cell receptor beta chain was obtained from a study of shared clonotypes between healthy human individuals. Study conclusions and caveats: Blood alone was sampled, and tissue repertoires likely differ. Sorted-subset sequencing, rarefaction showed, was incomplete despite large depth.

V trimming: 5 bases; J trimming: 2 bases; junction bases outside the gene matches: 11. In germline, CDR1 is SGHTA, CDR2 FQGNSA. The CDR3 sequence is 17 residues long. Splitting of CD4+ cells produced CD45RA+ naive and CD45RA-negative memory subsets. The sample holds one count of this clone. Its antigen is unidentified. Each subset's genomic DNA was shared equally among a number of immunoSEQ plates. Produced via immunoSEQ multiplex PCR; TCRdb's table is partial and in-frame only. This sample has approximately 2.5 million clones, with 85% to 95% found just once. Sequenced input: naive CD4+ T cells sorted from blood. Subset denoted: CD45RA+ positively selected. This clonotype originated in a man between 18 and 29 years old in good health. The chain is built from TRBV7-2 and TRBJ2-1; 8 nucleotides align to TRBD2. CDR3 region: CASSLRGGLLPYNEQFF. CDR3 sequence (DNA): TGTGCCAGCAGCCTCCGGGGGGGCCTATTACCCTACAATGAGCAGTTCTTC.